The 13 T cell receptor beta chains reported below all come from one sample, sequenced in a study of shared clonotypes between healthy human individuals. Repertoires were generated with immunoSEQ multiplex PCR, while TCRdb's copy carries only in-frame clones and drops some. The sample lists about 990,000 clones; approximately 80% were seen once. Input material: memory CD4+ T cells from PBMCs. Subset in this sample: CD45RA-negative fraction. The source of these receptors is a man aged 18 to 29 in good health. Some clones in this sample may be carry-over from other donors' samples.

This rearrangement joins TRBV28 to TRBJ1-4; 7 nucleotides align to TRBD1. Germline assignment: CDR1 MDHEN and CDR2 SYDVKM. V was clipped by 3 bases and J by 5 bases; unmatched bases: 3. The CDR3 totals 14 residues. CDR3: CASSLTGPNEKLFF. CDR3 in DNA: TGTGCCAGCAGTTTGACAGGGCCGAATGAAAAACTGTTTTTT.

The chain recombines TRBV10-2 with TRBJ1-2, with D unclear. Germline V CDR1 and CDR2: WSHSY, SAAADI. Trimming took off 4 bases at V and 5 bases at J, with 14 bases between the two ends. The CDR3 has 14 amino acids. CDR3 loop: CASSVDHRDYGYTF. The CDR3 DNA is TGCGCCAGCAGTGTTGATCACAGAGATTATGGCTACACCTTC.

CDR3: CASMGTGREQYF. The CDR3 DNA sequence: TGTGCCAGCATGGGCACAGGGCGCGAGCAGTACTTC. J is TRBJ2-7 and V is TRBV2; possible D gene TRBD1, 6 bases. The germline gives CDR1 SNHLY, CDR2 FYNNEI. Trimming shortened V by 7 bases and J by 6 bases, and 13 bases separated the two germline ends. CDR3 length equals 12 residues.

The V call is TRBV29-1, the J call TRBJ2-3; D remains unclear. Germline V gene lookup returns CDR1 SQVTM and CDR2 ANQGSEA. V was clipped by 6 bases and J by 1 base, with 8 bases between them. The CDR3 is 12 amino acids. The CDR3 DNA reads TGCAGCGTGAACACTGGCACAGATACGCAGTATTTT. The encoded protein is CSVNTGTDTQYF.

The chain employs TRBV6-1 and TRBJ1-5; D remains unclear. CDR3 length: 14 residues. The V gene's germline CDR1 is MNHNS and CDR2 SASEGT. Trimming removed 7 bases at V and 4 bases at J, with 14 bases between. CDR3 sequence reads: CASIKDLGNQPQHF. In DNA, the CDR3 is TGTGCCAGCATCAAGGATTTGGGAAATCAGCCCCAGCATTTT.

The genes are TRBV7-2 and TRBJ1-5; 7 nucleotides line up with TRBD1. Trimming removed 5 bases from V and 7 bases from J; junction bases left unmatched: 5. The CDR3 sequence is 13 residues long. Germline CDR1 reads SGHTA; CDR2 reads FQGNSA. Written as DNA, the CDR3 is TGTGCCAGCAGCCCAAGGGACAGCCAGCCCCAGCATTTT. Amino acids: CASSPRDSQPQHF.

The CDR3 nucleotides are TGTGCCAGCAGTGGTGAGGTCCAAGAGACCCAGTACTTC. The encoded protein is CASSGEVQETQYF. V gene TRBV2 combines with J gene TRBJ2-5; D unresolved. This CDR3 is built from 13 residues. CDR1 and CDR2 from the germline V gene are SNHLY and FYNNEI. V was cut by 4 bases and J by 1 base, with 7 bases left in between.

The V call is TRBV28, the J call TRBJ2-2; 8 nucleotides agree with TRBD1. Germline CDR1 is MDHEN and CDR2 is SYDVKM. Trimming at V came to 5 bases and at J to 4 bases, leaving 12 bases not matched to a gene. The CDR3 runs to 17 residues. The CDR3 DNA follows: TGTGCCAGCAGTCCCCCGACAGGGGATTCGGGCACCGGGGAGCTGTTTTTT. Translating gives CASSPPTGDSGTGELFF.

The rearrangement joins TRBV19 to TRBJ1-5; weak D call: TRBD1 (6 bases). The V end lost 5 bases, the J end lost 6 bases, and 20 bases lay between the germline ends. CDR3 length: 16 residues. In germline, CDR1 is LNHDA, CDR2 SQIVND (reference sequence). The CDR3 loop reads CASSLTSGQGGQPQHF. The DNA of the CDR3 is TGTGCCAGTAGTCTGACTTCCGGGCAAGGGGGTCAGCCCCAGCATTTT.

The genes are TRBV27 and TRBJ1-1; the D gene is possibly TRBD1 (5 bases). Deletions cut 5 bases from V and 0 bases from J, with 28 bases between. Looked up from germline, CDR1 is MNHEY and CDR2 is SMNVEV (reference sequence). This CDR3 contains 20 residues. CDR3 nucleotides: TGTGCCAGCAGTCCTACAGTTTGGGCAGGGCGTTCGGAGGTGAACACTGAAGCTTTCTTT. Amino acids: CASSPTVWAGRSEVNTEAFF.

V and J are TRBV7-9 and TRBJ1-1, with TRBD1 identical over 11 bases. The V gene's germline CDR1 is SEHNR and CDR2 FQNEAQ (reference sequence). The CDR3 contains 13 residues. Germline trimming cut 11 bases from V and 3 bases from J; bases unmatched to any gene: 5. In DNA, the CDR3 is TGTGCCGGACAGGGACAGGGGGACACTGAAGCTTTCTTT. Protein: CAGQGQGDTEAFF.

This clone turned up a few times. The chain combines TRBV15 with TRBJ2-7; 7 nucleotides line up with TRBD2. Germline CDR1 reads LNHNV; CDR2 reads YYDKDF (reference sequence). After removal of 5 bases from V and 0 bases from J, the junction contained 10 bases not matched to a gene. The length of the CDR3 is 16 residues. The CDR3 bases are TGTGCCACCAGCGGCGGTTCTAGCGGAGTCTCCTACGAGCAGTACTTC. Encoded protein: CATSGGSSGVSYEQYF.

The chain has TRBV5-4 and TRBJ2-7; D gene uncertain. The CDR3 runs 12 residues. Germline-derived CDR1 and CDR2 are SGHNT and YYREEE (reference sequence). The V and J ends lost 2 bases and 7 bases respectively, with 10 bases between them. CDR3 DNA sequence: TGTGCCAGCAGCTTAACCTTCGGGGAGCAGTACTTC. Its translation: CASSLTFGEQYF.